This TCR beta chain was retrieved from a study of tumor and adjacent non-tumor tissue in lung cancer. Overall study context: Approximately 4.2 million productive TCRbeta reads were obtained per sample on average. Study-level points and caveats: In normal lung, the top 100 clones were significantly more dominant than in tumor.

RNA was extracted from bulk tissue without any cell sorting. Donors were chemotherapy-naive, newly diagnosed lung cancer surgical patients in China, August–late 2014. Concerning this clonotype itself: Its antigen is still unknown. One end of the junction is discordant with germline, which a read error may explain.

Germline-derived CDR1 and CDR2 are MNHEY and SVGAGI. CDR3 length equals 13 residues. TCRbeta libraries were built with three rounds of nested PCR, modified from ARM-PCR. TCRdb re-analysed the multiplex PCR reads in MiXCR, keeping a single row per CDR3 protein. Seen here are about 75,000 distinct CDR3 sequences, roughly 73% observed once, and the top ten hold approximately 12%. The sequence came from a woman in her 50s with non-small cell lung cancer. The V and J genes are TRBV6-5 and TRBJ1-1; perhaps TRBD1 as D (5 bases). Source material: lung tumor tissue. CDR3 DNA: TGTGCCTGCAGGAACCCCCGGGGCACTGAAACTTTCTTT. Translated: CACRNPRGTETFF.